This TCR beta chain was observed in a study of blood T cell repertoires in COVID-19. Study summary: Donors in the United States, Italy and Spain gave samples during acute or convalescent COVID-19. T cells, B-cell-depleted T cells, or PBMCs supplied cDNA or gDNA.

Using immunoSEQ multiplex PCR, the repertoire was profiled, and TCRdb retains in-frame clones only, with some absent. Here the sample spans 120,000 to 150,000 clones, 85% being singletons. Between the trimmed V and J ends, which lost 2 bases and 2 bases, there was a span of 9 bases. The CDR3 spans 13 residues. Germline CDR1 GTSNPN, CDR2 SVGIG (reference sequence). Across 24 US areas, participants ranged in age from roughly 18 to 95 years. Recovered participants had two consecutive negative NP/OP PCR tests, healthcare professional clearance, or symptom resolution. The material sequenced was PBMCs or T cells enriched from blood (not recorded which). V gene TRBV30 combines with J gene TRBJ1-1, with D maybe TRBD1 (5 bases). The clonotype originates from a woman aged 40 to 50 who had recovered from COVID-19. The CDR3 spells CAWSNTGNTEAFF. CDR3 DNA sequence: TGTGCCTGGAGTAACACAGGAAACACTGAAGCTTTCTTT.